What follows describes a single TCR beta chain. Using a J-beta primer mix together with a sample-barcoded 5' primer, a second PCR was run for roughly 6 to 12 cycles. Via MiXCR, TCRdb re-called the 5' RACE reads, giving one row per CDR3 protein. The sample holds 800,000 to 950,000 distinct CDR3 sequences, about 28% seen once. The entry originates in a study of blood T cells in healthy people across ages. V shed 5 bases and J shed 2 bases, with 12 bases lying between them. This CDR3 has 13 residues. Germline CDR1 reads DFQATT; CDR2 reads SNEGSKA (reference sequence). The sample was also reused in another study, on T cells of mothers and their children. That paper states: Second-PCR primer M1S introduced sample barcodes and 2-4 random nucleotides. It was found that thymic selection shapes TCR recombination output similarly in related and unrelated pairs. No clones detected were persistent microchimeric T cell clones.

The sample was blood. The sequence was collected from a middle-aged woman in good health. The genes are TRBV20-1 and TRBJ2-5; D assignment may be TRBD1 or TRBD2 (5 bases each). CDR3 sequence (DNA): TGCAGTGCTCGGGGACGGGTACAAGAGACCCAGTACTTC. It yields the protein CSARGRVQETQYF.